The T cell receptor beta chain under discussion was sequenced for a study of CD8+CD57+ T cells in acquired aplastic anemia. Study context: Sorted CD4+ and CD8+ cell DNA averaged roughly 3.2 ug. Study-wide results and limits: Patients shared some 30 CD8+ CDR3 sequences with controls.

Between the trimmed V and J ends, which lost 6 bases and 2 bases, there was a span of 9 bases. CDR3 size: 13 residues. Germline-derived CDR1 and CDR2 are KGHDR and SFDVKD. The template used for profiling TCR beta VDJ and CDR3 was genomic DNA. Using its own MiXCR run on the reads, TCRdb lists one record per CDR3 protein. The data contain fewer than 200,000 distinct CDR3 sequences, under 50% of them singletons. CD8+CD57+ cell expansion had been shown by flow cytometry in patients chosen for sequencing. The table lists this clonotype with a count of one. Its antigen is not known. The sample consisted of sorted CD4+, CD8+, or CD8+CD57+ T cells (not recorded which) from PBMCs. The chain uses TRBV24-1 and TRBJ1-2; D possibly corresponds to TRBD1 (5 bases). The receptor was derived from a human donor with aplastic anemia. CDR3 bases: TGTGCCACCAGTCCCGGGGGAAACTATGGCTACACCTTC. Amino acid sequence: CATSPGGNYGYTF.